This paragraph covers one T cell receptor (beta chain) sequence. Antigen unknown. The data derive from a study of CD8 T cells in Susac syndrome. Overall study findings and caveats: Clonal expansion of CD8+ cells in Susac peaked in TEMRA cells (and in active patients).

The CDR3 length is 14 residues. From germline, CDR1 is SQVTM and CDR2 ANQGSEA. Trimming removed 6 bases from V and 6 bases from J, with 18 bases in between. Random hexamers were used to reverse transcribe an amount of roughly 0.5 to 1 ug RNA. Amplification of TCR beta CDR3 spanned 54 Vbeta and 13 Jbeta via immunoSEQ multiplex PCR. Using its own MiXCR run on the immunoSEQ multiplex PCR reads, TCRdb lists one record per CDR3 protein. This table has approximately 87,000 distinct CDR3 sequences, approximately 96% appearing once. Sequencing of TCR beta drew on CD8+ and CD4+ T cells from blood. This chain uses TRBV29-1 with TRBJ1-3, with D uncertain. This clonotype was sampled from a human donor with Susac syndrome. Sequenced material: CD8+ T cells from PBMCs. The CDR3 is CSVMKGKLENTIYF. The CDR3 bases are TGCAGCGTGATGAAGGGCAAACTGGAAAACACCATATATTTT.